This T cell receptor beta chain derives from a study of T cell changes during pregnancy in multiple sclerosis. This CDR3 region has 14 residues. Germline loops: CDR1 SGHRS, CDR2 YFSETQ. Deletions cut 4 bases from V and 11 bases from J, with 21 bases between. Method: immunoSEQ multiplex PCR; TCRdb's copy keeps in-frame clones and lacks some. The table records roughly 100,000 clones, more than 90% of them present only once. This clone came up a few times. The TCR comes from a female donor with multiple sclerosis, enrolled in a pregnancy study. This sequence joins TRBV5-1 and TRBJ1-1; D might be TRBD1 (6 bases). Sequences were derived from peripheral blood, sampled in the second trimester of pregnancy. This chain's CDR3 is CASSPAGGALEAFF. CDR3 DNA: TGCGCCAGCAGCCCGGCCGGGGGGGCCCTGGAGGCTTTCTTT.